This T cell receptor beta chain comes out of a study of monozygotic twins with inflammatory bowel disease. Study-level findings and limits: No difference was seen in repertoire similarity between concordant and discordant twins, possibly from limited power. TCRbeta diversity (inverse Simpson) was lower in IBD patients than in healthy co-twins.

TCRalpha and TCRbeta cDNA went through two nested PCRs of approximately 16 and 9 cycles. For each CDR3 protein, TCRdb gives one entry from its re-call of the 5' RACE reads, without DNA. Recorded for this sample: around 410,000 distinct CDR3 sequences. With respect to this clonotype: Its matching antigen is unknown.

The CDR3 loop spans 14 amino acids. Germline-derived CDR1 and CDR2 are SGHNT and YYREEE (reference sequence). Phlebotomy per donor yielded a single 2.5 ml blood sample. The sequence derives from a human donor with ulcerative colitis or Crohn's disease, or a healthy co-twin of an affected twin (not recorded which). The sample comprised blood. The J gene is TRBJ2-7, the V gene TRBV5-4. This CDR3 reads CASSLERSSYEQYF.